Detailed here is one T cell receptor (beta chain). Its cognate antigen is unknown. The entry originates in a study of T-cell reconstitution after alpha-beta-depleted transplantation in children. This CDR3 has 11 residues. V was cut by 4 bases and J by 9 bases, with 7 bases left in between. Germline values: CDR1 MNHEY, CDR2 SVGEGT. Overall study results and limits: Most T-cell counts and diversity one year after the transplant came from T cells that were newly produced. Expanded graft clones numbering several hundred reportedly gave rise to alpha-beta T cells about two months after transplant. In some patients, recipient T cells and intrathymic progenitors surviving conditioning explained high day-60 diversity.

A library of TCRbeta sequences, prepared with unique molecular identifiers, was generated. A single record per CDR3 protein comes from TCRdb applying MiXCR to the PCR reads. Of about 32,000 distinct CDR3 sequences in the sample, around 6% were seen once. The TCR was taken from a child less than two years old who had a stem cell transplant for acute myeloid leukemia, so the T cells may come from the graft donor. The chain uses TRBV6-2 or TRBV6-3 and TRBJ2-1; D possibly corresponds to TRBD1 (5 bases). Sequenced here: peripheral blood, sampled 60 days after TCRalphabeta/CD19-depleted stem cell transplant. The CDR3 protein is CASSSRGEQFF. Written as DNA, the CDR3 is TGTGCCAGCAGTTCAAGGGGTGAGCAGTTCTTC.